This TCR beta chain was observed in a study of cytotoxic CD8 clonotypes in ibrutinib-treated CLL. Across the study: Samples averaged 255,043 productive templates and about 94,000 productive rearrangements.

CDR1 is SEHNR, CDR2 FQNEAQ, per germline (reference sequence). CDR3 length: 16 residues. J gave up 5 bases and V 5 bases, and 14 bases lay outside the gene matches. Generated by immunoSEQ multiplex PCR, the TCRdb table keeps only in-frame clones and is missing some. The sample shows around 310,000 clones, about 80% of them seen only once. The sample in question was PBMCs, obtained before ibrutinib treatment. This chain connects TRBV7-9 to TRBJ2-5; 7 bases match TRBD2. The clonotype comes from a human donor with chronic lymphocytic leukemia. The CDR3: CASSARTSFNSETQYF. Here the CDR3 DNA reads TGTGCCAGCAGCGCGCGGACTAGTTTTAATTCTGAGACCCAGTACTTC.